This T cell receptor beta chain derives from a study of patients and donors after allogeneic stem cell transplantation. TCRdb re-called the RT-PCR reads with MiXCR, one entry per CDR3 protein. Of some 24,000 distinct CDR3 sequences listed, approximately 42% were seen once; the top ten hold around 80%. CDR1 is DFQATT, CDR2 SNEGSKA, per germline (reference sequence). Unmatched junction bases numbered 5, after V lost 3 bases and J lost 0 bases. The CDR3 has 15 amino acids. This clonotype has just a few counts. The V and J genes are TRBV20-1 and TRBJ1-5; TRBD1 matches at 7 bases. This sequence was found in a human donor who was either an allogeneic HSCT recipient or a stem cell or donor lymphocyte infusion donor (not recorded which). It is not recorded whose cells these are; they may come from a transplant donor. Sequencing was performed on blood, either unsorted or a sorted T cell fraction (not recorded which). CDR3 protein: CSARGGQASNQPQHF. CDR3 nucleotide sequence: TGCAGTGCTAGGGGAGGACAGGCTAGCAATCAGCCCCAGCATTTT.